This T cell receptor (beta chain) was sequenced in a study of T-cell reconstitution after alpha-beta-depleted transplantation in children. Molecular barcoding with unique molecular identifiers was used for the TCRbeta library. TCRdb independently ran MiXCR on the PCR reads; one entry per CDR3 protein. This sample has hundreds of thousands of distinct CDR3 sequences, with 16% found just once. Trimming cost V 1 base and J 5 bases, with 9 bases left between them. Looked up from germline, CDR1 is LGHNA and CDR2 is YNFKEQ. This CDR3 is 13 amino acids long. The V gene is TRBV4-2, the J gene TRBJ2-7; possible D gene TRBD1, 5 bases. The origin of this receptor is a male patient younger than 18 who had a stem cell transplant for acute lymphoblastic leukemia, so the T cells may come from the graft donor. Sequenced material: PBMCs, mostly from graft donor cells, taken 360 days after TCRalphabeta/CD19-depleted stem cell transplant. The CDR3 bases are TGTGCCAGCAGCCAAGTAGGGGCGAACGAGCAGTACTTC. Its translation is CASSQVGANEQYF.